This TCR beta chain was observed in a study of beta chain features in type 1 diabetes. About the study: Sorted cell examination encompassed roughly 98,000,000 cells across all samples.

The length of the CDR3 is 14 residues. Germline-derived CDR1 and CDR2 are MNHNS and SASEGT. V was pared by 0 bases and J by 4 bases, with 10 bases between. TCRB transcripts that were expressed got sequenced, as all of the isolated RNA had been reverse transcribed. Assay: immunoSEQ multiplex PCR; the TCRdb copy retains only in-frame clones and omits some. The repertoire includes about 40,000 clones, roughly 50% of them detected once, and around 0.7% sits in the top ten. Sequenced sample: central memory CD4+ T cells from blood. The rearrangement joins TRBV6-1 to TRBJ2-7, with D possibly TRBD2 on 5 matching bases. The clonotype was recovered from a woman between 18 and 29 years old in good health. The chain's CDR3 is CASSEAASGYEQYF. The DNA for the CDR3 is TGTGCCAGCAGTGAAGCGGCGTCGGGGTACGAGCAGTACTTC.